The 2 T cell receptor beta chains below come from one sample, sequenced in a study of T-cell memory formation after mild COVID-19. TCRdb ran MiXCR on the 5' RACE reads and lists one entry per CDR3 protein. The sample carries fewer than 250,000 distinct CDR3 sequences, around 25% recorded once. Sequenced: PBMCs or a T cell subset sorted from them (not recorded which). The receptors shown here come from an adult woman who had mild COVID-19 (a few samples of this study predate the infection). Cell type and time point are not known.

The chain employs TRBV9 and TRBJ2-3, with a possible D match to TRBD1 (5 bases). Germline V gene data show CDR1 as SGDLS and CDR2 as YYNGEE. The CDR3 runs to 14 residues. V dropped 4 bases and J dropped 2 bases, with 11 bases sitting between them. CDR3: CASSSRQITDTQYF. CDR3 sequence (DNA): TGTGCCAGCAGCTCGCGACAGATCACAGATACGCAGTATTTT.

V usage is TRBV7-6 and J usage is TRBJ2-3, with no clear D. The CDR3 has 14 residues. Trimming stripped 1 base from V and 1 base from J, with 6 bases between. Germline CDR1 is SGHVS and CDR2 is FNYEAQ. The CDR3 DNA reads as TGTGCCAGCAGCTTAGACGGTGGCACAGATACGCAGTATTTT. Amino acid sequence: CASSLDGGTDTQYF.